Listed below are T cell receptor beta chains from one sample, sequenced in a study of blood T cell repertoires in COVID-19. Data came from immunoSEQ multiplex PCR; TCRdb stores just in-frame clones and leaves some out. The sample consists of about 330,000 clones, approximately 88% of them appearing once. Material: PBMCs or T cells enriched from blood (not recorded which). Receptors were obtained from a man aged 30-40 years who had recovered from COVID-19. Both conserved end residues are part of each CDR3. Fields, in order: V gene, J gene, D gene, clone size, CDR3 protein, CDR3 DNA. The D gene is left open where the match is weak. The size field is filled for only some rows; it gives once, few, many or a size class.

TRBV30	TRBJ1-5	NA	NA	CAWSVEGDQPQHF	TGTGCCTGGAGTGTTGAGGGGGATCAGCCCCAGCATTTT
TRBV5-1	TRBJ1-5	NA	NA	CASSLRGDSNQPQHF	TGCGCCAGCAGCTTGAGGGGCGATAGCAATCAGCCCCAGCATTTT
TRBV28	TRBJ2-5	TRBD1	NA	CASSLTGGDATQYF	TGTGCCAGCAGCCTCACAGGGGGCGACGCGACCCAGTACTTC
TRBV28	TRBJ1-1	TRBD1	NA	CASSLSFGTGASEAFF	TGTGCCAGCAGTTTATCTTTTGGGACAGGGGCGAGTGAAGCTTTCTTT
TRBV5-6	TRBJ1-6	TRBD1	once	CASSLGYRGRSPLHF	TGTGCCAGCAGCTTAGGCTACAGGGGGCGTTCACCCCTCCACTTT
TRBV6-6	TRBJ1-6	NA	NA	CASSYSQAGNSPLHF	TGTGCCAGCAGTTACTCTCAGGCGGGGAATTCACCCCTCCACTTT
TRBV5-3	TRBJ2-1	TRBD2	NA	CARSWTSGGPYNEQFF	TGTGCCAGAAGTTGGACTAGCGGGGGACCCTACAATGAGCAGTTCTTC
TRBV19	TRBJ1-6	NA	few	CASSIGTSGQFNSPLHF	TGTGCCAGTAGTATAGGAACGTCCGGACAGTTTAATTCACCCCTCCACTTT
TRBV5-4	TRBJ1-2	NA	NA	CASSLAGINYGYTF	TGTGCCAGCAGCTTGGCAGGGATTAACTATGGCTACACCTTC
TRBV5-4	TRBJ2-7	TRBD1	NA	CASSLQGAGYEQYF	TGTGCCAGCAGCTTACAGGGGGCAGGCTACGAGCAGTACTTC
TRBV19	TRBJ2-2	TRBD2	NA	CASSPLGAGGTGELFF	TGTGCCAGTAGTCCCCTGGGAGCGGGGGGAACCGGGGAGCTGTTTTTT
TRBV7-3	TRBJ2-2	NA	NA	CASSLRQGRAGELFF	TGTGCCAGCAGCTTAAGGCAGGGGCGGGCCGGGGAGCTGTTTTTT
TRBV20-1	TRBJ1-2	NA	NA	CSVAGNTGYTF	TGCAGTGTTGCGGGGAACACGGGCTACACCTTC
TRBV27	TRBJ2-2	NA	NA	CASSLNTGELFF	TGTGCCAGCAGTCTGAACACCGGGGAGCTGTTTTTT
TRBV11-2	TRBJ2-7	NA	NA	CASTQTGPSSGEQYF	TGTGCCAGCACTCAGACAGGACCGAGCTCTGGCGAGCAGTACTTC
TRBV7-2	TRBJ2-7	TRBD1	NA	CASSLRQGSYEQYF	TGTGCCAGCAGCTTACGACAGGGCTCCTACGAGCAGTACTTC
TRBV6-5	TRBJ2-7	TRBD1	NA	CASSKPGQGTYEQYF	TGTGCCAGCAGTAAACCGGGACAGGGAACCTACGAGCAGTACTTC
TRBV4-1	TRBJ2-2	NA	NA	CASSQDYSGLFF	TGCGCCAGCAGCCAGGACTATTCCGGGCTGTTTTTT
TRBV9	TRBJ1-5	TRBD1	NA	CASSNTGEWQPQHF	TGTGCCAGCAGCAACACAGGGGAATGGCAGCCCCAGCATTTT
TRBV3-1/TRBV3-2	TRBJ1-2	TRBD1	NA	CASSPDRGKTYGYTF	TGTGCCAGCAGCCCAGACAGGGGGAAGACCTATGGCTACACCTTC
TRBV2	TRBJ2-3	TRBD1	NA	CASCSGQVSSTDTQYF	TGTGCCAGCTGCTCGGGACAGGTGTCTAGCACAGATACGCAGTATTTT
TRBV5-1	TRBJ2-5	TRBD1	NA	CASSTETGTETQYF	TGCGCCAGCAGCACGGAGACAGGGACAGAGACCCAGTACTTC
TRBV18	TRBJ2-5	NA	NA	CASSPEFQETQYF	TGTGCCAGCTCTCCGGAGTTCCAAGAGACCCAGTACTTC
TRBV15	TRBJ1-5	NA	NA	CATSRGVAGQPQHF	TGTGCCACCAGCAGAGGGGTCGCGGGTCAGCCCCAGCATTTT
TRBV5-4	TRBJ1-4	NA	once	CASSENRAFGEELFF	TGTGCCAGCAGCGAAAACAGGGCGTTCGGAGAGGAACTGTTTTTT
TRBV7-3	TRBJ1-1	NA	NA	CASSPTGYSNTEAFF	TGTGCCAGCAGCCCCACAGGTTATTCGAACACTGAAGCTTTCTTT
TRBV13	TRBJ2-5	NA	NA	CASSAQGSTQYF	TGTGCCAGCAGCGCACAGGGATCGACCCAGTACTTC
TRBV19	TRBJ1-1	NA	NA	CASNPGLRNTEAFF	TGTGCCAGTAATCCGGGACTGAGGAACACTGAAGCTTTCTTT
TRBV28	TRBJ2-7	TRBD1	NA	CASRQTGYEQYF	TGTGCCAGCAGACAGACAGGGTACGAGCAGTACTTC
TRBV6-5	TRBJ1-2	TRBD1	NA	CASSRGLDRVGYTF	TGTGCCAGCAGCCGCGGCCTAGACAGGGTTGGCTACACCTTC
TRBV5-6	TRBJ1-2	NA	NA	CASSLGDSYGYTF	TGTGCCAGCAGCTTGGGTGACAGCTATGGCTACACCTTC
TRBV28	TRBJ1-2	TRBD1	few	CASTPTGVSYLGYTF	TGTGCCAGCACCCCGACAGGGGTCTCCTATCTTGGCTACACCTTC
TRBV21-1	TRBJ1-5	NA	NA	CASSKDQVSQPQHF	TGTGCCAGCAGCAAAGACCAGGTCAGTCAGCCCCAGCATTTT
TRBV5-6	TRBJ2-3	TRBD1	NA	CASSDTGERSTDTQYF	TGTGCCAGCAGCGATACAGGGGAGAGATCCACAGATACGCAGTATTTT
TRBV3-1/TRBV3-2	TRBJ2-3	TRBD2	NA	CASSTSGGPTDTQYF	TGTGCCAGCAGTACTAGCGGGGGCCCGACAGATACGCAGTATTTT
TRBV28	TRBJ1-5	NA	NA	CASSLLWTEANQPQHF	TGTGCCAGCAGTTTATTGTGGACTGAGGCCAATCAGCCCCAGCATTTT
TRBV6-6	TRBJ2-2	TRBD2	NA	CASSLDAGANTGELFF	TGTGCCAGCAGTTTAGATGCGGGGGCGAACACCGGGGAGCTGTTTTTT
TRBV5-1	TRBJ2-7	NA	NA	CASRDFYEQYF	TGCGCCAGTAGGGACTTTTACGAGCAGTACTTC
TRBV5-1	TRBJ2-1	NA	once	CASSLEQISYNEQFF	TGCGCCAGCAGCTTGGAACAGATATCCTACAATGAGCAGTTCTTC
TRBV7-9	TRBJ2-7	TRBD2	NA	CASSPRTSGSYEQYF	TGTGCCAGCAGCCCCCGGACTAGCGGGAGTTACGAGCAGTACTTC
TRBV7-2	TRBJ2-5	TRBD2	NA	CASSSPSGGAGEETQYF	TGTGCCAGCAGTAGTCCTAGCGGGGGGGCCGGGGAGGAGACCCAGTACTTC
TRBV19	TRBJ2-6	NA	NA	CASRTVAGANVLTF	TGTGCCAGTAGAACAGTGGCTGGGGCCAACGTCCTGACTTTC
TRBV19	TRBJ1-6	TRBD1	few	CASGQGAMPYNSPLHF	TGTGCCAGCGGACAGGGGGCCATGCCCTATAATTCACCCCTCCACTTT
TRBV3-1/TRBV3-2	TRBJ2-7	TRBD2	NA	CASSPIGTSGDEQYF	TGTGCCAGCAGCCCGATAGGGACTAGCGGCGACGAGCAGTACTTC
TRBV21-1	TRBJ1-5	NA	NA	CASSKKEEGPYSNQPQHF	TGTGCCAGCAGCAAAAAGGAGGAAGGGCCTTATAGCAATCAGCCCCAGCATTTT
TRBV7-2	TRBJ2-7	TRBD2	NA	CASRLRLAIYEQYF	TGTGCCAGCAGATTACGACTAGCGATTTACGAGCAGTACTTC